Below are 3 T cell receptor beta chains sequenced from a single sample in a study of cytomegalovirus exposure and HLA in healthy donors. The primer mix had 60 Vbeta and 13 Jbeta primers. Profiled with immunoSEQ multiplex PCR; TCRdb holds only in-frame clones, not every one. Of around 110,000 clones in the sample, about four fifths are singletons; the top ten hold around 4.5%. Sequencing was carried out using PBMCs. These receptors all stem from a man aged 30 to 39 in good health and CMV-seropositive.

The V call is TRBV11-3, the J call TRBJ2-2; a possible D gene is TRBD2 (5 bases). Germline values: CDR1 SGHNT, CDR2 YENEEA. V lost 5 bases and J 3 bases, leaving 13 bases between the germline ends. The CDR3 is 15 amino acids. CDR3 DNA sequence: TGTGCCAGCAGCCCACGTTGGCGGGACACCGGGGAGCTGTTTTTT. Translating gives CASSPRWRDTGELFF.

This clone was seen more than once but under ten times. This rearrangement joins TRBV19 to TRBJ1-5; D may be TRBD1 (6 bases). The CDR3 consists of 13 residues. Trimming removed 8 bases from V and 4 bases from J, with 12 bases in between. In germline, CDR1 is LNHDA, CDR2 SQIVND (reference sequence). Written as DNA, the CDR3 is TGTGCCAGTCTGGGACATAAAAATCAGCCCCAGCATTTT. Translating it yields CASLGHKNQPQHF. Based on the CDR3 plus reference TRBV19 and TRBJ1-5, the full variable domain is DGGITQSPKYLFRKEGQNVTLSCEQNLNHDAMYWYRQDPGQGLRLIYYSQIVNDFQKGDIAEGYSVSREKKESFPLTVTSAQKNPTAFYLCASLGHKNQPQHFGDGTRLSIL.

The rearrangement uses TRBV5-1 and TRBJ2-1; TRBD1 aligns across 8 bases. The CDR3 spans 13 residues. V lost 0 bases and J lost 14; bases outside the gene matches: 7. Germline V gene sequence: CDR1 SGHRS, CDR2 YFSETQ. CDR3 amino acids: CASSLAFTGGEFF. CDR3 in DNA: TGCGCCAGCAGCTTGGCCTTTACAGGGGGAGAGTTCTTC.